The 12 T cell receptor beta chains in this list originate from one sample, sequenced in a study of radiation and T cells in renal cell carcinoma (dated by TCRdb to 2019 to 2021). This specimen's time point label, interpreted: baseline pretreatment blood. The intended sense of this specimen's treatment or condition label: 15 Gy SBRT to primary tumor, nephrectomy 4 weeks later. Library creation used the immunoSEQ multiplex PCR assay. TCRdb provides this immuneACCESS table in a form limited to in-frame rearrangements. Some clones are lacking; in checked studies, under half of them reflect an unresolved V gene, and why the rest are absent is not known. For this sample the table gives around 160,000 clones, of which about 87% were detected only once. Roughly 4% of the sample goes to the ten largest clones. The starting material was blood, obtained from a patient whose treatment included radiotherapy and nephrectomy. These receptors were collected from a woman in her 70s with renal cell carcinoma.

This rearrangement joins TRBV18 to TRBJ1-3, with 8 bases fitting TRBD1. V lost 0 bases to trimming and J lost 5 bases; unmatched junction nucleotides: 3. CDR3 length equals 15 residues. Germline V gene data show CDR1 as KGHSH and CDR2 as LQKENI. The CDR3 nucleotides read TGTGCCAGCTCACCACCGGACAGGGACAGAAACACCATATATTTT. This sequence encodes CASSPPDRDRNTIYF.

V usage is TRBV6-1 and J usage is TRBJ1-6; 9 nucleotides agree with TRBD1. CDR3 length: 15 amino acids. V was clipped by 6 bases and J by 8 bases; unmatched bases: 8. Germline V gives CDR1 MNHNS, CDR2 SASEGT. The CDR3 DNA sequence: TGTGCCAGCAGGGCACAGGGGGCTTGGGATTCACCCCTCCACTTT. This gives the protein CASRAQGAWDSPLHF.

J is TRBJ1-1 and V is TRBV5-5; D not resolved. The CDR3 is 16 residues long. V was cut by 0 bases and J by 4 bases, with 16 bases left in between. The V gene's germline CDR1 is SGHKS and CDR2 YYEKEE (reference sequence). CDR3 in amino acids: CASSLESVPLGTEAFF. The CDR3 DNA sequence: TGTGCCAGCAGCTTGGAGTCGGTACCCCTTGGCACTGAAGCTTTCTTT.

V gene TRBV27 combines with J gene TRBJ2-7; D might be TRBD1 (6 bases). The CDR3 is 17 amino acids. V was trimmed by 4 bases and J by 3 bases, leaving 22 bases between them. Germline V gene sequence: CDR1 MNHEY, CDR2 SMNVEV (reference sequence). The CDR3 sequence is CASSSRRGPRGGYEQYF. The DNA of the CDR3 is TGTGCCAGCAGTTCTCGCAGGGGCCCGAGGGGTGGCTACGAGCAGTACTTC.

The rearrangement links TRBV19 to TRBJ1-3; D unclear. The germline V and J ends were trimmed by 9 bases and 0 bases, with 12 bases remaining between them. The CDR3 is 14 residues long. Germline lookup yields CDR1 LNHDA and CDR2 SQIVND (reference sequence). The DNA of the CDR3 is TGTGCCAGCCTTGACCGCGCCTCTGGAAACACCATATATTTT. It specifies CASLDRASGNTIYF. Together with reference TRBV19 and TRBJ1-3, the CDR3 gives the full variable domain: DGGITQSPKYLFRKEGQNVTLSCEQNLNHDAMYWYRQDPGQGLRLIYYSQIVNDFQKGDIAEGYSVSREKKESFPLTVTSAQKNPTAFYLCASLDRASGNTIYFGEGSWLTVV.

The chain carries TRBV28 and TRBJ2-5, with 10 positions matching TRBD1. The length of the CDR3 is 16 residues. V dropped 3 bases and J dropped 1; count of bases not matched to a gene: 5. CDR1 is MDHEN, CDR2 SYDVKM, per germline. CDR3 sequence: CASSFQRTGGQETQYF. The CDR3 DNA reads TGTGCCAGCAGTTTCCAGCGGACAGGGGGCCAAGAGACCCAGTACTTC.

The chain joins TRBV5-6 to TRBJ2-1; D tentatively fits TRBD1 or TRBD2 (5 bases each). The CDR3 consists of 16 residues. CDR1 and CDR2 from the germline V gene are SGHDT and YYEEEE. V was shortened by 0 bases and J by 2 bases, with 12 bases between the two germline ends. The CDR3 nucleotides read TGTGCCAGCAGCTTGGAAACGGGGCTGGCCTACAATGAGCAGTTCTTC. It specifies CASSLETGLAYNEQFF.

The V gene is TRBV7-2, the J gene TRBJ2-1; no clear D gene. CDR1 and CDR2 (germline): SGHTA, FQGNSA. With 8 bases removed from V and 1 base from J, the gap between germline ends came to 3 bases. CDR3 length: 11 amino acids. The CDR3, as DNA: TGTGCCAGCGGGTCCTACAATGAGCAGTTCTTC. Translating it yields CASGSYNEQFF.

The chain links TRBV14 to TRBJ2-6; the D is unclear. This CDR3 is 15 amino acids long. Germline CDR1 SGHDN, CDR2 FVKESK. The germline V and J ends were trimmed by 3 bases and 0 bases, with 6 bases remaining between them. CDR3 DNA sequence: TGTGCCAGCAGCCATTTGACCTCTGGGGCCAACGTCCTGACTTTC. It encodes CASSHLTSGANVLTF.

The chain is built from TRBV11-2 and TRBJ2-7, with D maybe TRBD2 (5 bases). This CDR3 has 12 amino acids. The germline V gene encodes CDR1 SGHAT and CDR2 FQNNGV. Trimming took off 5 bases at V and 7 bases at J, with 12 bases between the two ends. CDR3 in DNA: TGTGCCAGCAGCCCCCTAAGAGGGGAGCAGTACTTC. It codes for CASSPLRGEQYF.

The chain uses TRBV30 and TRBJ2-7, with 7 bases identical to TRBD1. Germline V CDR1 and CDR2: GTSNPN, SVGIG (reference sequence). With 1 base clipped from V and 0 bases from J, the junction kept 9 bases outside the gene matches. The CDR3 covers 16 residues. For the CDR3, the DNA is TGTGCCTGGAGTGCCTCCCCAGGACAGGTCTCCTACGAGCAGTACTTC. It codes for CAWSASPGQVSYEQYF.

The chain carries TRBV28 and TRBJ2-7, with D possibly matching TRBD1 (6 bases). V was pared by 5 bases and J by 2 bases, with 16 bases between. The length of the CDR3 is 15 residues. CDR1 MDHEN and CDR2 SYDVKM come from the germline V gene. CDR3 bases: TGTGCCAGCAGTAGATTCCGGGACAACCCCTACGAGCAGTACTTC. Translated: CASSRFRDNPYEQYF.